This T cell receptor (beta chain) was retrieved from a study of shared clonotypes between healthy human individuals. In the study overall: CD4 naive and memory got three plates each, CD8 naive two, CD8 memory one. Study-wide points: Non-shared clonotypes showed lower generation probabilities than clonotypes common to all four donors. Generally, naive subsets (rather than memory subsets) showed larger estimated richness.

Terminally differentiated effector memory CD45RA+ cells were excluded by CCR7 positive selection of CD45RO-negative cells. Clones were read by immunoSEQ multiplex PCR, and TCRdb kept only the in-frame ones, dropping some. The sample lists hundreds of thousands of clones, roughly 96% occurring once. Concerning this clone itself: The antigen remains undetermined.

V was pared by 7 bases and J by 4 bases, with 13 bases of the junction left unmatched. This CDR3 spans 16 amino acids. Germline V gene sequence: CDR1 PRHDT, CDR2 FYEKMQ (reference sequence). The chain joins TRBV13 to TRBJ2-3, with TRBD1 identical over 8 bases. The sample taken for sequencing was naive CD8+ T cells sorted from blood. The clonotype comes from a man under 40 in good health. DNA for the CDR3: TGTGCCAGCAACTCAGACAGGGGAATGAGGGCAGATACGCAGTATTTT. It translates to CASNSDRGMRADTQYF. The whole variable domain, filled in from reference TRBV13 and TRBJ2-3, reads AAGVIQSPRHLIKEKRETATLKCYPIPRHDTVYWYQQGPGQDPQFLISFYEKMQSDKGSIPDRFSAQQFSDYHSELNMSSLELGDSALYFCASNSDRGMRADTQYFGPGTRLTVL.